Shown below are 14 T cell receptor beta chains from a single sample sequenced in a study of post-analysis software for immune sequencing data. Study-level results: Higher frequency in patients than in controls was seen for roughly five TRBV segments, with TRBV5-6, TRBV5-1 and TRBV20-1 among them.

The antigens these receptors bind are not known. Incorporated into the TCR beta cDNA libraries were unique molecular identifiers, which served to reduce PCR and sequencing biases. One entry per CDR3 protein results from TCRdb running MiXCR on the PCR reads. The repertoire holds 600,000 to 700,000 distinct CDR3 sequences, with roughly three fifths as singletons. The specimen was blood. The receptor source for this set is a girl aged 2 to 10 with multiple sclerosis.

The genes are TRBV4-2 and TRBJ1-5; no definite D call. Looked up from germline, CDR1 is LGHNA and CDR2 is YNFKEQ. V shed 1 base and J shed 5 bases, with 6 bases lying between them. This CDR3 has 13 amino acids. CDR3 residues: CASSQGRDQPQHF. The DNA of the CDR3 is TGTGCCAGCAGCCAAGGGCGCGATCAGCCCCAGCATTTT.

V is TRBV6-6 and J is TRBJ2-7, with TRBD1 matching 7 bases. Germline-derived CDR1 and CDR2 are MNHNY and SVGAGI (reference sequence). J was trimmed by 3 bases and V by 8 bases; bases with no gene match: 13. The CDR3 runs to 15 residues. Written as DNA, the CDR3 is TGTGCCAGCCAACAGGGGAAACCAAGATACTACGAGCAGTACTTC. This gives the protein CASQQGKPRYYEQYF.

This clonotype was counted a few times. The chain recombines TRBV11-2 with TRBJ2-3; the D gene is possibly TRBD1 (5 bases). V was shortened by 5 bases and J by 0 bases, with 12 bases between the two germline ends. The CDR3 has 15 residues. Looked up from germline, CDR1 is SGHAT and CDR2 is FQNNGV. The DNA for the CDR3 is TGTGCCAGCAGCCATGGGGCATCTAGCACAGATACGCAGTATTTT. It codes for CASSHGASSTDTQYF. The full variable domain, with the rest looked up from reference TRBV11-2 and TRBJ2-3, is EAGVAQSPRYKIIEKRQSVAFWCNPISGHATLYWYQQILGQGPKLLIQFQNNGVVDDSQLPKDRFSAERLKGVDSTLKIQPAKLEDSAVYLCASSHGASSTDTQYFGPGTRLTVL.

This rearrangement joins TRBV20-1 to TRBJ1-2; D is unclear. From germline, CDR1 is DFQATT and CDR2 SNEGSKA (reference sequence). V lost 4 bases to trimming and J lost 7 bases, with 13 bases between them. The CDR3 sequence is 12 residues long. The CDR3 DNA reads as TGCAGTGCTAAGACCTGGATGCTTGGCTACACCTTC. Protein product: CSAKTWMLGYTF.

V usage is TRBV7-9 and J usage is TRBJ2-1; 7 nucleotides align to TRBD2. V lost 2 bases and J lost 8; bases outside the gene matches: 18. The CDR3 sequence is 18 residues long. In germline, CDR1 is SEHNR, CDR2 FQNEAQ (reference sequence). CDR3 nucleotide sequence: TGTGCCAGCAGCTTACCTTGGGAGGGCAGCCCGGATAGCGATGAGCAGTTCTTC. Translation gives CASSLPWEGSPDSDEQFF.

There are a few counts of this clonotype. The V call is TRBV6-5, the J call TRBJ2-7, with D possibly being TRBD1 (6 bases). Trimming removed 0 bases from V and 2 bases from J, with 11 bases in between. CDR3 length: 15 residues. CDR1 is MNHEY, CDR2 SVGAGI, per germline. DNA of the CDR3: TGTGCCAGCAGTTACTCTTGGGACACCACCTACGAGCAGTACTTC. The encoded protein is CASSYSWDTTYEQYF.

The chain has TRBV29-1 and TRBJ1-2; D is perhaps TRBD1 (5 bases). V lost 7 bases to trimming and J lost 4 bases, with 13 bases between them. Germline V gives CDR1 SQVTM, CDR2 ANQGSEA. The CDR3 length is 12 residues. CDR3 sequence: CSAMTESYGYTF. CDR3 nucleotides: TGCAGCGCTATGACAGAATCCTATGGCTACACCTTC.

The genes are TRBV4-3 and TRBJ2-3, with 10 bases aligning to TRBD1. J was trimmed by 4 bases and V by 0 bases; bases with no gene match: 4. There are 16 residues in the CDR3. In germline, CDR1 is LGHNA, CDR2 YSLEER. CDR3 sequence reads: CASSQEVGTGADTQYF. The CDR3 DNA sequence: TGCGCCAGCAGCCAAGAAGTGGGGACAGGGGCAGATACGCAGTATTTT.

The chain recombines TRBV20-1 with TRBJ1-2, with 8 bases matching TRBD1. The V segment lost 5 bases and the J segment 4 bases; nucleotides outside the gene matches: 6. The germline V gene encodes CDR1 DFQATT and CDR2 SNEGSKA (reference sequence). This CDR3 contains 13 residues. DNA for the CDR3: TGCAGTGCTTCAGGGGGCGCAGTCTATGGCTACACCTTC. Translating it yields CSASGGAVYGYTF.

This clonotype was counted between two and nine times. This chain uses TRBV20-1 with TRBJ2-4; perhaps TRBD1 as D (5 bases). The CDR3 loop spans 15 amino acids. Germline CDR1 is DFQATT and CDR2 is SNEGSKA (reference sequence). V lost 0 bases and J lost 3, with 12 bases in between. In nucleotides, the CDR3 is TGCAGTGCTAGAGAGGGCAGGGTTGGCAAAAACATTCAGTACTTC. This encodes CSAREGRVGKNIQYF.

The chain is built from TRBV12-3 or TRBV12-4 and TRBJ2-5; 14 nucleotides align to TRBD2. V lost 6 bases and J lost 4; bases outside the gene matches: 4. The CDR3 runs to 15 residues. CDR3 loop: CASSEGTSGGETQYF. The CDR3 DNA sequence: TGTGCCAGCAGCGAAGGGACTAGCGGGGGAGAGACCCAGTACTTC.

The V gene is TRBV20-1, the J gene TRBJ2-1; weak D call: TRBD2 (6 bases). Trimming took 1 base from V and 7 from J, leaving 14 bases between them. Germline values: CDR1 DFQATT, CDR2 SNEGSKA (reference sequence). The CDR3 runs to 14 residues. The CDR3 is CSARAGLLRNEQFF. The CDR3 DNA reads as TGCAGTGCTAGAGCGGGACTCCTTCGGAATGAGCAGTTCTTC.

J is TRBJ1-2 and V is TRBV18; D remains unclear. The CDR3 is 17 residues long. Germline CDR1 KGHSH, CDR2 LQKENI. V gave up 0 bases and J gave up 3 bases, with 17 bases separating them. CDR3 protein: CASSPPGPGPTHYGYTF. The CDR3 DNA is TGTGCCAGCTCACCACCTGGTCCCGGACCAACCCACTATGGCTACACCTTC.

CDR3: CASSSRATPDYGYTF. CDR3 nucleotides: TGTGCCAGCAGCTCCAGGGCGACCCCTGACTATGGCTACACCTTC. The chain recombines TRBV4-2 with TRBJ1-2, with D maybe TRBD1 (5 bases). The V gene lost 5 bases and the J gene lost 3 bases, with 16 bases spanning the gap. The CDR3 is 15 amino acids. Germline assignment: CDR1 LGHNA and CDR2 YNFKEQ.